Here is one T cell receptor beta chain with its context. This record comes from a study of identical twins. Using its own MiXCR run on the 5' RACE reads, TCRdb lists one record per CDR3 protein. The sample lists around 340,000 distinct CDR3 sequences; 9% to 15% were seen once. Donors were all healthy Caucasians. The V end was cut by 2 bases, the J end by 8 bases, with 18 bases between. The length of the CDR3 is 16 residues. CDR1 and CDR2 from the germline V gene are KGHDR and SFDVKD. This sample was shared with a second study, whose subject was yellow fever vaccine responses in identical twins.

The rearrangement links TRBV24-1 to TRBJ2-1, with D perhaps matching TRBD2 (7 bases). This TCR came from a woman under 30 in good health. The specimen was CD8+ T cells sorted from blood. CDR3 amino acids: CATSDSGGGRADEQFF. The CDR3 nucleotides read TGTGCCACCAGTGATTCTGGGGGCGGGAGAGCCGATGAGCAGTTCTTC.